This entry lists 11 T cell receptor beta chains sequenced from one sample in a study of T cells after yellow fever vaccination. MiXCR was run by TCRdb on the 5' RACE reads, yielding one entry per CDR3 protein. The sample lists hundreds of thousands of distinct CDR3 sequences; around 12% were seen once. Sequenced material: CD4+ T cells sorted from PBMCs, taken 15 days after the yellow fever booster vaccination. The receptors shown here come from a man aged 18 to 30 who received the YFV17D yellow fever vaccine.

This clonotype occurred a few times. V and J are TRBV5-6 and TRBJ1-5; D is unresolved. The V and J ends lost 2 bases and 3 bases respectively, with 6 bases between them. Germline-derived CDR1 and CDR2 are SGHDT and YYEEEE. This CDR3 spans 13 amino acids. For the CDR3, the DNA is TGTGCCAGCAGCTTAGGGCACAATCAGCCCCAGCATTTT. This sequence encodes CASSLGHNQPQHF. The variable domain in full, with the rest retrieved from reference TRBV5-6 and TRBJ1-5, is DAGVTQSPTHLIKTRGQQVTLRCSPKSGHDTVSWYQQALGQGPQFIFQYYEEEERQRGNFPDRFSGHQFPNYSSELNVNALLLGDSALYLCASSLGHNQPQHFGDGTRLSIL.

J is TRBJ2-1 and V is TRBV7-3; D may be TRBD2 (6 bases). The CDR3 contains 15 residues. V lost 4 bases and J 4 bases, leaving 14 bases between the germline ends. Germline V gene lookup returns CDR1 SGHTA and CDR2 FQGTGA. The CDR3 spells CASSSNHGGYNEQFF. Here the CDR3 DNA reads TGTGCCAGCAGCTCTAATCACGGGGGTTACAATGAGCAGTTCTTC.

This clonotype has just a few counts. This chain uses TRBV7-2 with TRBJ1-2; D may be TRBD1 (6 bases). The CDR3 is 15 amino acids. In germline, CDR1 is SGHTA, CDR2 FQGNSA. Trimming took off 4 bases at V and 8 bases at J, with 20 bases between the two ends. Here the CDR3 DNA reads TGTGCCAGCAGCTCCGAATCGGCAGGGGTTCGGGGCTACACCTTC. This codes for CASSSESAGVRGYTF.

This clonotype appeared many times. The V and J genes are TRBV7-2 and TRBJ2-7; 12 bases agree with TRBD1. The CDR3 is 15 residues long. The germline gives CDR1 SGHTA, CDR2 FQGNSA. J gave up 6 bases and V 3 bases, and 6 bases lay outside the gene matches. CDR3 protein: CASSFYGTGGGEQYF. CDR3 coding DNA: TGTGCCAGCAGCTTTTACGGGACAGGGGGCGGCGAGCAGTACTTC.

In this sample, this clonotype turned up a few times. The chain recombines TRBV19 with TRBJ2-3; D is perhaps TRBD1 (5 bases). V was trimmed by 5 bases and J by 1 base, leaving 13 bases between them. This CDR3 region has 15 residues. Germline V gives CDR1 LNHDA, CDR2 SQIVND (reference sequence). CDR3 residues: CASSGRIRGTDTQYF. In DNA, the CDR3 is TGTGCCAGTAGTGGACGGATCAGGGGCACAGATACGCAGTATTTT.

This clonotype was observed a few times. The chain's CDR3 is CASTAGGKETQYF. For the CDR3, the DNA is TGTGCCAGCACCGCGGGGGGCAAGGAGACCCAGTACTTC. The V call is TRBV2, the J call TRBJ2-5; 8 nucleotides match TRBD2. With V trimmed by 7 bases and J by 5 bases, 6 bases remained unmatched. The CDR3 extends over 13 amino acids. Germline assignment: CDR1 SNHLY and CDR2 FYNNEI. The full variable domain, rest sourced from reference TRBV2 and TRBJ2-5, is EPEVTQTPSHQVTQMGQEVILRCVPISNHLYFYWYRQILGQKVEFLVSFYNNEISEKSEIFDDQFSVERPDGSNFTLKIRSTKLEDSAMYFCASTAGGKETQYFGPGTRLLVL.

This clonotype was recorded many times. The gene calls are TRBV5-1 and TRBJ2-3, with no clear D. Germline loops: CDR1 SGHRS, CDR2 YFSETQ. The CDR3 is 11 amino acids. The V and J ends lost 0 bases and 10 bases respectively, with 6 bases between them. CDR3 coding DNA: TGCGCCAGCAGCTTGGAGAGATCGCAGTATTTT. This encodes CASSLERSQYF.

V usage is TRBV5-1 and J usage is TRBJ2-5, with a tentative D call TRBD2 (7 bases). Germline values: CDR1 SGHRS, CDR2 YFSETQ. V lost 1 base to trimming and J lost 4 bases, with 11 bases between them. The CDR3 runs to 14 residues. The CDR3 loop reads CASSLNGGRETQYF. The CDR3 nucleotides read TGCGCCAGCAGCTTGAACGGGGGGCGAGAGACCCAGTACTTC. The full variable domain, in which reference TRBV5-1 and TRBJ2-5 provide the parts outside the CDR3, is KAGVTQTPRYLIKTRGQQVTLSCSPISGHRSVSWYQQTPGQGLQFLFEYFSETQRNKGNFPGRFSGRQFSNSRSEMNVSTLELGDSALYLCASSLNGGRETQYFGPGTRLLVL.

The chain carries TRBV29-1 and TRBJ2-1, with D perhaps matching TRBD2 (7 bases). Germline lookup yields CDR1 SQVTM and CDR2 ANQGSEA. Deletions cut 2 bases from V and 8 bases from J, with 13 bases between. The CDR3 extends over 13 amino acids. CDR3: CSVERGEGHEQFF. DNA for the CDR3: TGCAGCGTTGAAAGGGGGGAGGGACATGAGCAGTTCTTC.

The chain carries TRBV11-2 and TRBJ2-7; 8 bases are a match to TRBD2. This CDR3 comprises 13 residues. CDR1 is SGHAT, CDR2 FQNNGV, per germline. The V segment lost 5 bases and the J segment 5 bases; nucleotides outside the gene matches: 5. CDR3 residues: CASSLRGGNEQYV. For the CDR3, the DNA is TGTGCCAGCAGCCTACGGGGGGGAAACGAGCAGTACGTC.

This clonotype has a handful of counts. This chain connects TRBV19 to TRBJ1-5; 7 nucleotides align to TRBD1. Looked up from germline, CDR1 is LNHDA and CDR2 is SQIVND (reference sequence). The CDR3 totals 16 residues. With 3 bases clipped from V and 6 bases from J, the junction kept 11 bases outside the gene matches. This CDR3 reads CASSIARQGWIQPQHF. The CDR3, as DNA: TGTGCCAGTAGTATCGCCCGACAGGGATGGATTCAGCCCCAGCATTTT.